These 29 T cell receptor beta chains came from one sample sequenced in a study of OX40 agonist ivuxolimab in advanced cancers. Sequencing used immunoSEQ multiplex PCR; TCRdb keeps in-frame clones, though not all of them. The sample carries approximately 100,000 clones, less than 95% recorded once. Sequences were derived from CD4+ or CD8+ T cells sorted from blood, sampled in a trial of the OX40 agonist ivuxolimab. Receptors originate from an adult with an advanced solid tumor such as melanoma, head and neck, liver or kidney cancer.

This clone was seen more than once but under ten times. The CDR3 DNA reads as TGTGCCACCAGCCGGGATACAGGGAGGCTGAACACTGAAGCTTTCTTT. Its translation: CATSRDTGRLNTEAFF. This rearrangement joins TRBV15 to TRBJ1-1, with D possibly matching TRBD1 (6 bases). The CDR3 sequence is 16 residues long. V gave up 5 bases and J gave up 0 bases, with 16 bases separating them. Germline V gene data show CDR1 as LNHNV and CDR2 as YYDKDF (reference sequence).

The CDR3 loop is CASRRGGDTEAFF. CDR3 DNA: TGTGCCAGCAGGCGGGGGGGCGACACTGAAGCTTTCTTT. This chain uses TRBV27 with TRBJ1-1; a possible D gene is TRBD1 (6 bases). The CDR3 runs to 13 residues. Trimming stripped 6 bases from V and 3 bases from J, with 11 bases between. The V gene's germline CDR1 is MNHEY and CDR2 SMNVEV (reference sequence).

The V call is TRBV6-5, the J call TRBJ2-1, with 15 positions matching TRBD2. The CDR3 has 15 amino acids. Looked up from germline, CDR1 is MNHEY and CDR2 is SVGAGI. V lost 8 bases to trimming and J lost 15 bases; unmatched junction nucleotides: 14. CDR3: CASQKGTSGRIPLFF. The CDR3 bases are TGTGCCAGCCAAAAGGGGACTAGCGGGAGGATTCCATTGTTCTTC.

The chain joins TRBV2 to TRBJ2-3, with D perhaps TRBD2 (6 bases). V lost 1 base, J lost 8 bases, and 19 bases lay in between. CDR1 and CDR2 (germline): SNHLY, FYNNEI. The CDR3 totals 16 residues. The DNA of the CDR3 is TGTGCCAGCAGTGAAGTGGGGGGTGGGGCCGTGGGTACGCAGTATTTT. Translated: CASSEVGGGAVGTQYF.

This rearrangement joins TRBV7-9 to TRBJ2-7, with TRBD2 matching over 9 bases. Germline-derived CDR1 and CDR2 are SEHNR and FQNEAQ (reference sequence). With 1 base clipped from V and 3 bases from J, the junction kept 7 bases outside the gene matches. The length of the CDR3 is 16 residues. CDR3 in amino acids: CASSLGVSGSYYEQYF. The CDR3, as DNA: TGTGCCAGCAGCTTAGGGGTTAGCGGGAGTTACTACGAGCAGTACTTC.

The chain joins TRBV7-2 to TRBJ2-7; TRBD1 is a possible D gene (6 bases). In germline, CDR1 is SGHTA, CDR2 FQGNSA. This CDR3 contains 14 residues. The V gene lost 0 bases and the J gene lost 2 bases, with 8 bases spanning the gap. This CDR3 is CASSLAAGAYEQYF. The CDR3 DNA sequence: TGTGCCAGCAGCTTAGCGGCAGGGGCCTACGAGCAGTACTTC.

The V and J genes are TRBV28 and TRBJ1-5; no definite D call. From germline, CDR1 is MDHEN and CDR2 SYDVKM. V was trimmed by 6 bases and J by 0 bases, leaving 6 bases between them. CDR3 length: 13 amino acids. The CDR3 here is CASRSNSNQPQHF. CDR3 in DNA: TGTGCCAGCAGATCTAATAGCAATCAGCCCCAGCATTTT.

This rearrangement joins TRBV6-6 to TRBJ1-2, with D possibly TRBD1 on 6 matching bases. V was shortened by 8 bases and J by 2 bases, with 12 bases between the two germline ends. The CDR3 contains 13 residues. Germline V gene data show CDR1 as MNHNY and CDR2 as SVGAGI (reference sequence). The CDR3, as DNA: TGTGCCAGCCTTAACAGGGAGAACTATGGCTACACCTTC. Protein product: CASLNRENYGYTF.

This rearrangement joins TRBV30 to TRBJ2-7; D unresolved. V lost 1 base, J lost 0 bases, and 10 bases lay in between. The CDR3 loop spans 14 amino acids. Germline assignment: CDR1 GTSNPN and CDR2 SVGIG (reference sequence). The CDR3, as DNA: TGTGCCTGGAGTGGAGGAGTAAACTCCTACGAGCAGTACTTC. It translates to CAWSGGVNSYEQYF.

The V gene is TRBV5-1, the J gene TRBJ1-5; D unclear. Trimming removed 0 bases at V and 2 bases at J, with 12 bases between. Germline-derived CDR1 and CDR2 are SGHRS and YFSETQ. The CDR3 is made up of 16 amino acids. CDR3 protein: CASSLGGSRGNQPQHF. The CDR3 bases are TGCGCCAGCAGCTTGGGAGGGAGTCGTGGCAATCAGCCCCAGCATTTT.

The chain couples TRBV7-9 to TRBJ2-1, with TRBD2 identical over 8 bases. V lost 1 base and J lost 1; bases outside the gene matches: 9. Per the germline V gene, CDR1 is SEHNR and CDR2 is FQNEAQ (reference sequence). This CDR3 has 18 amino acids. CDR3 in DNA: TGTGCCAGCAGCTTAGGCGGAATTGCGGGAGGTTCCTACAATGAGCAGTTCTTC. The encoded protein is CASSLGGIAGGSYNEQFF.

V is TRBV27 and J is TRBJ2-2; D might be TRBD1 (5 bases). Per the germline V gene, CDR1 is MNHEY and CDR2 is SMNVEV (reference sequence). The V gene lost 4 bases and the J gene lost 5 bases, with 11 bases spanning the gap. This CDR3 contains 14 residues. The CDR3 loop reads CASSSTVGTGELFF. The CDR3 nucleotides are TGTGCCAGCAGTTCGACAGTTGGAACCGGGGAGCTGTTTTTT.

As DNA, the CDR3 is TGCGCCAGCAGCCAAGCTCGACGGATCGAGGCCGGGGAGCTGTTTTTT. Amino acids: CASSQARRIEAGELFF. The J gene is TRBJ2-2, the V gene TRBV4-3; D not resolved. Looked up from germline, CDR1 is LGHNA and CDR2 is YSLEER. The V end lost 1 base, the J end lost 6 bases, and 15 bases lay between the germline ends. The CDR3 runs to 16 residues.

This clone has a handful of counts. V gene TRBV2 combines with J gene TRBJ2-1; D may match TRBD1 or TRBD2 (5 bases each). This CDR3 has 15 amino acids. Trimming took off 4 bases at V and 9 bases at J, with 19 bases between the two ends. Germline V gene data show CDR1 as SNHLY and CDR2 as FYNNEI. In DNA form, the CDR3 reads TGTGCCAGCAGTGGGACGACCCTTGGGACGCGTGAGCAGTTCTTC. Translation gives CASSGTTLGTREQFF.

The chain uses TRBV5-1 and TRBJ2-2; the D call may be TRBD1 or TRBD2 (5 bases each). The germline V gene has CDR1 SGHRS and CDR2 YFSETQ. CDR3 length: 15 amino acids. The germline V and J ends were trimmed by 0 bases and 6 bases, with 12 bases remaining between them. The CDR3 sequence: CASSLGQGGSGELFF. In nucleotides, the CDR3 is TGCGCCAGCAGCTTGGGGCAGGGCGGGTCCGGGGAGCTGTTTTTT.

The chain recombines TRBV19 with TRBJ2-2; possibly TRBD1 for D (7 bases). The CDR3 spans 13 residues. The ends were cut back, 6 bases at V and 3 bases at J, with 8 bases in the middle. The germline CDR1 and CDR2 sequences are LNHDA and SQIVND (reference sequence). The DNA of the CDR3 is TGTGCCAGTAGCAGGGGGGACACCGGGGAGCTGTTTTTT. Translation gives CASSRGDTGELFF.

The chain is built from TRBV11-3 and TRBJ2-2, with D possibly TRBD1 on 5 matching bases. Looked up from germline, CDR1 is SGHNT and CDR2 is YENEEA. The CDR3 sequence is 15 residues long. V was cut by 4 bases and J by 3 bases, with 12 bases left in between. As DNA, the CDR3 is TGTGCCAGCAGCTCAGGGCGAGGTGACACCGGGGAGCTGTTTTTT. Translated, it gives CASSSGRGDTGELFF.

The CDR3 region has the DNA TGTGCCATCAGTGAGTCAGACGGGGAAGCGGGTCAGCCCCAGCATTTT. Translation: CAISESDGEAGQPQHF. This rearrangement joins TRBV10-3 to TRBJ1-5; D uncertain. CDR1 is ENHRY and CDR2 is SYGVKD in the germline V gene. CDR3 length: 16 residues. Trimming stripped 0 bases from V and 6 bases from J, with 15 bases between.

CDR3 DNA sequence: TGTGCCAGCAGCCTCCCCCGGACTAGCGGGAGGTCTTGGTACTTC. Translated: CASSLPRTSGRSWYF. The chain uses TRBV28 and TRBJ2-7, with 14 bases that match TRBD2. The germline V gene has CDR1 MDHEN and CDR2 SYDVKM. The CDR3 length is 15 residues. The ends lost 6 bases at V and 12 bases at J; junction bases unmatched: 13. Full variable domain (outside the CDR3, taken from reference TRBV28 and TRBJ2-7): DVKVTQSSRYLVKRTGEKVFLECVQDMDHENMFWYRQDPGLGLRLIYFSYDVKMKEKGDIPEGYSVSREKKERFSLILESASTNQTSMYLCASSLPRTSGRSWYFGPGTRLTVT.

On this clone itself: The junction does not match germline at one end; this may be a read error. The V and J genes are TRBV2 and TRBJ2-1, with 10 bases lining up with TRBD2. The CDR3 is 13 residues long. Germline loops: CDR1 SNHLY, CDR2 FYNNEI. The CDR3 region has the DNA TGTGCCAGCAGTGAATGGGACACTAGCGGGAAGGTCTTC. Protein product: CASSEWDTSGKVF.

The V call is TRBV7-2, the J call TRBJ1-1; unclear D gene. Germline V lookup: CDR1 SGHTA, CDR2 FQGNSA. The CDR3 runs to 15 residues. The ends were cut back, 2 bases at V and 2 bases at J, with 12 bases in the middle. DNA of the CDR3: TGTGCCAGCAGCTTATACATGGGCAGTAACACTGAAGCTTTCTTT. This gives the protein CASSLYMGSNTEAFF.

The chain joins TRBV12-5 to TRBJ2-3; the D gene is possibly TRBD2 (5 bases). The germline V and J ends were trimmed by 7 bases and 0 bases, with 17 bases remaining between them. The CDR3 is 16 amino acids. The germline CDR1 and CDR2 sequences are LGHNT and FRNRAP. CDR3 nucleotides: TGTGCTAGTGCCCTGGGAGCGGAAGCTAGCACAGATACGCAGTATTTT. It is translated as CASALGAEASTDTQYF.

The chain uses TRBV18 and TRBJ1-2, with 8 nucleotides matching TRBD1. The V segment lost 3 bases and the J segment 5 bases; nucleotides outside the gene matches: 5. The CDR3 is made up of 14 amino acids. Germline values: CDR1 KGHSH, CDR2 LQKENI. CDR3 nucleotide sequence: TGTGCCAGCTCACCGCAGGGGGCGCGGTATGGCTACACCTTC. Amino acid sequence: CASSPQGARYGYTF.

The chain couples TRBV28 to TRBJ2-1; 7 bases align to TRBD2. The CDR3 consists of 14 residues. The V gene end was trimmed by 1 base and the J gene end by 9 bases; junction bases not matched to a gene: 6. Germline V gives CDR1 MDHEN, CDR2 SYDVKM. CDR3 nucleotides: TGTGCCAGCAGTTTATCGGGAGGAGTTCCTGAGCAGTTCTTC. Protein product: CASSLSGGVPEQFF.

The V and J genes are TRBV19 and TRBJ1-1; 8 nucleotides agree with TRBD1. V shed 5 bases, J shed 2 bases, and the junction held 4 bases outside the gene matches. Per germline, CDR1 LNHDA and CDR2 SQIVND (reference sequence). This CDR3 region has 14 residues. The CDR3 region has the DNA TGTGCCAGTAGTCTTGACAGGGGAAACACTGAAGCTTTCTTT. Residues: CASSLDRGNTEAFF.

The chain combines TRBV6-6 with TRBJ1-4; D call uncertain. This CDR3 is built from 12 residues. V lost 2 bases, J lost 5 bases, and 3 bases lay in between. Germline CDR1 MNHNY, CDR2 SVGAGI (reference sequence). The CDR3 is CASSYRNEKLFF. For the CDR3, the DNA is TGTGCCAGCAGTTACAGGAATGAAAAACTGTTTTTT.

The rearrangement links TRBV12-2 to TRBJ2-7; the table's D call, TRBD2, was not checked against the DNA. TRBV12-2 is designated a pseudogene. The CDR3 loop spans 18 amino acids. CDR3 residues: CASRYIILVWEPHYEQYF. Written as DNA, the CDR3 is TGTGCAAGTCGCTATATCATCCTCGTGTGGGAGCCTCACTACGAGCAGTACTTC.

This clone appeared a single time. The chain is built from TRBV27 and TRBJ2-1; 9 bases map to TRBD2. This CDR3 contains 16 residues. The J segment lost 8 bases and the V segment lost 6 bases, leaving 14 bases of the junction unmatched. The germline gives CDR1 MNHEY, CDR2 SMNVEV (reference sequence). The CDR3, as DNA: TGTGCCAGCAGAACCCTCAGGGCTAGCGGGATCTATGAGCAGTTCTTC. Protein sequence: CASRTLRASGIYEQFF.

V gene TRBV5-6 combines with J gene TRBJ2-7; D possibly corresponds to TRBD2 (6 bases). Between the trimmed V and J ends, which lost 6 bases and 1 base, there was a span of 14 bases. This CDR3 contains 14 residues. CDR1 SGHDT and CDR2 YYEEEE come from the germline V gene. CDR3 region: CASTPLGGSYEQYF. In DNA form, the CDR3 reads TGTGCCAGCACCCCGCTCGGGGGATCCTACGAGCAGTACTTC. Together with reference TRBV5-6 and TRBJ2-7, the CDR3 gives the full variable domain: DAGVTQSPTHLIKTRGQQVTLRCSPKSGHDTVSWYQQALGQGPQFIFQYYEEEERQRGNFPDRFSGHQFPNYSSELNVNALLLGDSALYLCASTPLGGSYEQYFGPGTRLTVT.